What follows are 11 T cell receptor beta chains derived from one specimen sequenced in a study of prognosis after radiotherapy for stage I lung cancer. TCR beta CDR3 amplification from genomic DNA was performed by two-round multiplex PCR. Initially, in first-round PCR, primers specific to each TRBV and TRBJ gene were used. TCRdb itself ran the multiplex PCR reads through MiXCR, one entry per CDR3 protein. The table includes fewer than 15,000 distinct CDR3 sequences, around 50% detected once. Here the sequenced sample was PBMCs, taken before or after stereotactic body radiation therapy (not recorded which). These receptors all come from a donor aged 50 or older with non-small cell lung cancer.

Relative to its sample, this clonotype is medium-sized. The genes are TRBV7-3 and TRBJ2-1; maybe TRBD2 (6 bases). V lost 4 bases and J lost 4, with 20 bases in between. Per germline, CDR1 SGHTA and CDR2 FQGTGA. This CDR3 contains 17 residues. CDR3 DNA: TGTGCCAGCAGCTCTATGGCACTAGCTTCTGGGTACAATGAGCAGTTCTTC. It codes for CASSSMALASGYNEQFF.

Comment on this clonotype: Since a far larger clone is one base different, this is likely a read error. The V and J genes are TRBV6-1 and TRBJ2-6; tentative D call: TRBD2 (5 bases). The CDR3 covers 14 residues. Per the germline V gene, CDR1 is MNHNS and CDR2 is SASEGT. This CDR3 is CASSYAMRANVRTF. The CDR3 DNA is TGTGCCAGCAGTTACGCGATGAGGGCCAACGTCCGGACTTTC.

By its share, this clonotype is medium-sized. An end of the junction differs from the germline gene, which may be a read error. The V gene is TRBV28, the J gene TRBJ1-6; 8 positions agree with TRBD1. The CDR3 extends over 17 amino acids. Per germline, CDR1 MDHEN and CDR2 SYDVKM. The CDR3 here is CATSGDRGFSYNSPLHF. In DNA, the CDR3 is TGCGCCACCTCGGGAGACAGGGGATTCTCCTATAATTCACCCCTCCACTTT.

This clonotype rates as medium-sized. The V gene is TRBV19, the J gene TRBJ1-6; 12 positions match TRBD1. Looked up from germline, CDR1 is LNHDA and CDR2 is SQIVND (reference sequence). CDR3 length: 17 residues. The V and J ends lost 4 bases and 7 bases, in that order; junction bases with no gene match: 8. The CDR3 nucleotides read TGTGCCAGTAGTACCACCGGGACAGGGGGCGCCAATTCACCCCTCCACTTT. As protein: CASSTTGTGGANSPLHF.

The chain has TRBV5-1 and TRBJ2-3; no definite D call. With 0 bases removed from V and 0 bases from J, the gap between germline ends came to 8 bases. CDR3 length: 15 amino acids. In germline, CDR1 is SGHRS, CDR2 YFSETQ. The CDR3 DNA reads as TGCGCCAGCAGCTTGGGTCTTGCTAGCACAGATACGCAGTATTTT. Residues: CASSLGLASTDTQYF.

The V and J genes are TRBV12-3 or TRBV12-4 and TRBJ2-1; no definite D call. The length of the CDR3 is 13 residues. V lost 4 bases, J lost 4 bases, and 8 bases lay in between. CDR3 protein: CASSYDTYNEQFF. Written as DNA, the CDR3 is TGTGCCAGCAGTTATGACACTTACAATGAGCAGTTCTTC.

Worth noting for this clonotype: Mismatch with germline at one junction end may stem from a read error. The rearrangement joins TRBV11-2 to TRBJ2-1; D is uncertain. The CDR3 is made up of 15 amino acids. Germline values: CDR1 SGHAT, CDR2 FQNNGV. The CDR3, as DNA: TGTGCCAGCCGCTTCGCTGACCTCGCCTACAATGAGCAGTTCTTC. This encodes CASRFADLAYNEQFF.

The DNA for the CDR3 is TGTGCCAGCTGTGGACAGGGCTATCAGCCCCAGCATTTT. This codes for CASCGQGYQPQHF. The V gene is TRBV2, the J gene TRBJ1-5, with 8 bases that match TRBD1. CDR1 is SNHLY and CDR2 is FYNNEI in the germline V gene. The V gene end was trimmed by 8 bases and the J gene end by 5 bases; junction bases not matched to a gene: 5. This CDR3 contains 13 residues.

The chain uses TRBV6-2 or TRBV6-3 and TRBJ2-3, with TRBD2 matching over 12 bases. The CDR3 runs to 20 residues. J lost 4 bases, V lost 7 bases, and 21 bases had no gene match. Germline V gives CDR1 MNHEY, CDR2 SVGEGT. DNA for the CDR3: TGTGCCAGCATTGCCCAGGGACTAGCGGGTGGGATAGGAGGGGCAGATACGCAGTATTTT. Amino acid sequence: CASIAQGLAGGIGGADTQYF.

The rearrangement joins TRBV7-9 to TRBJ2-1; 11 bases agree with TRBD2. Per germline, CDR1 SEHNR and CDR2 FQNEAQ (reference sequence). The ends lost 8 bases at V and 7 bases at J; junction bases unmatched: 16. CDR3 length: 17 residues. DNA for the CDR3: TGTGCCAGCCCGAATCCCTTAGCGGGAGGGCCCCGGAATGAGCAGTTCTTC. This gives the protein CASPNPLAGGPRNEQFF.

This clonotype came up many times. This chain connects TRBV11-3 to TRBJ2-3, with 8 bases aligning to TRBD1. Germline V gene lookup returns CDR1 SGHNT and CDR2 YENEEA. The trim removed 1 base at V and 2 bases at J, leaving 8 bases unmatched. The CDR3 sequence is 17 residues long. The CDR3 is CASSLARTGYPTDTQYF. CDR3 DNA: TGTGCCAGCAGCTTAGCTCGGACAGGGTACCCCACAGATACGCAGTATTTT.